The 15 T cell receptor beta chains presented below share a single source sample, sequenced in a study of Graves' ophthalmopathy and Graves' hyperthyroidism. RNA transcripts were the template, and TCR beta CDR3 regions were amplified from them. First-round RT-PCR relied on HTBI primers, and a second-round multiplex PCR came next. TCRdb re-derived calls from the multiplex PCR reads in MiXCR, one entry per CDR3 protein. The repertoire holds 350,000 to 450,000 distinct CDR3 sequences, with more than 20% as singletons. Material for sequencing was peripheral blood. The receptors here all came from a woman aged 18-29 years with stable Graves' hyperthyroidism.

This clonotype was detected ten times or more. This chain connects TRBV12-3 or TRBV12-4 to TRBJ1-3, with D hard to call. The ends were cut back, 3 bases at V and 2 bases at J, with 8 bases in the middle. CDR3 length: 14 residues. The CDR3 DNA is TGTGCCAGCAGTTTGAACAGCCCTGGAAACACCATATATTTT. Encoded protein: CASSLNSPGNTIYF.

This clonotype was seen many times. The chain joins TRBV7-3 to TRBJ2-5; possibly TRBD2 for D (6 bases). Germline V lookup: CDR1 SGHTA, CDR2 FQGTGA. This CDR3 region has 14 residues. The V end lost 1 base, the J end lost 4 bases, and 10 bases lay between the germline ends. The CDR3 sequence is CASSLSAGRETQYF. The CDR3 bases are TGTGCCAGCAGCTTAAGCGCGGGGCGAGAGACCCAGTACTTC.

The sample holds many counts of this clonotype. The genes are TRBV20-1 and TRBJ1-5, with 11 bases aligning to TRBD1. The CDR3 length is 16 residues. V gave up 4 bases and J gave up 3 bases; unmatched junction bases: 8. CDR1 is DFQATT, CDR2 SNEGSKA, per germline (reference sequence). The CDR3 is CSANEWTGGINQPQHF. Written as DNA, the CDR3 is TGCAGTGCTAATGAATGGACAGGGGGCATCAATCAGCCCCAGCATTTT.

This clonotype was seen many times. The V call is TRBV6-2 or TRBV6-3, the J call TRBJ1-2, with 7 nucleotides matching TRBD1. The CDR3 covers 13 residues. The junction had 4 bases not matched to a gene; V was cut back by 6 bases and J by 3 bases. Per the germline V gene, CDR1 is MNHEY and CDR2 is SVGEGT. The CDR3 DNA follows: TGTGCCAGCAGACAGGGGCTCCACTATGGCTACACCTTC. This translates into CASRQGLHYGYTF.

This clonotype was seen ten or more times. The V call is TRBV6-2 or TRBV6-3, the J call TRBJ1-5; TRBD1 matches at 9 bases. CDR3 size: 14 residues. V lost 8 bases to trimming and J lost 0 bases; unmatched junction nucleotides: 2. Germline V gene data show CDR1 as MNHEY and CDR2 as SVGEGT. The CDR3 loop is CASGTGNSNQPQHF. CDR3 DNA: TGTGCCAGCGGGACAGGGAATAGCAATCAGCCCCAGCATTTT.

Many counts were recorded for this clonotype. The rearrangement links TRBV15 to TRBJ1-5; a possible D gene is TRBD1 (6 bases). V lost 4 bases to trimming and J lost 6 bases, with 19 bases between them. The CDR3 spans 16 residues. The germline gives CDR1 LNHNV, CDR2 YYDKDF (reference sequence). The CDR3 bases are TGTGCCACCAGCATTAATTACGTGGGGGGGCCTCAGCCCCAGCATTTT. Protein sequence: CATSINYVGGPQPQHF.

The chain employs TRBV12-3 or TRBV12-4 and TRBJ1-5, with a possible D match to TRBD1 (5 bases). This CDR3 spans 14 amino acids. V was cut by 7 bases and J by 11 bases, with 21 bases left in between. This CDR3 is CASTHPGRSLSQHF. The DNA of the CDR3 is TGTGCCAGCACCCATCCGGGACGTTCTTTGTCCCAGCATTTT.

This clonotype has more than one count but fewer than ten. The gene calls are TRBV29-1 and TRBJ1-1, with 8 positions matching TRBD1. V was pared by 3 bases and J by 11 bases, with 14 bases of the junction left unmatched. Germline values: CDR1 SQVTM, CDR2 ANQGSEA. This CDR3 spans 14 amino acids. The CDR3 sequence is CSVDPLGQGATAFF. The CDR3 coding sequence is TGCAGCGTTGATCCTCTGGGGCAGGGGGCTACGGCTTTCTTT.

This clonotype was counted at least ten times. The chain employs TRBV25-1 and TRBJ2-4, with 11 positions matching TRBD2. CDR3 size: 18 residues. V lost 9 bases, J lost 0 bases, and 13 bases stayed unmatched. Germline V gene data show CDR1 as MGHDK and CDR2 as SYGVNS. CDR3 sequence reads: CASETSGTPGVAKNIQYF. DNA of the CDR3: TGTGCCAGTGAGACTAGCGGGACTCCCGGGGTAGCCAAAAACATTCAGTACTTC.

The table lists this clonotype with a few counts. The chain carries TRBV5-6 and TRBJ1-1; 7 bases fit TRBD1. Germline CDR1 SGHDT, CDR2 YYEEEE. The CDR3 extends over 14 amino acids. Trimming removed 7 bases from V and 3 bases from J; junction bases left unmatched: 9. The CDR3 bases are TGTGCCAGCGGAAAGGGGGCGGGCGACACTGAAGCTTTCTTT. Translation: CASGKGAGDTEAFF.

This clonotype turned up a few times. J is TRBJ1-5 and V is TRBV19, with D maybe TRBD1 (5 bases). There are 15 residues in the CDR3. Germline V gives CDR1 LNHDA, CDR2 SQIVND (reference sequence). The V gene lost 5 bases and the J gene lost 6 bases, with 17 bases spanning the gap. CDR3 nucleotide sequence: TGTGCCAGTAGTCAGGGATTAGGGTTTTCTCAGCCCCAGCATTTT. Translated: CASSQGLGFSQPQHF. Supplemented by reference TRBV19 and TRBJ1-5, the full variable domain reads DGGITQSPKYLFRKEGQNVTLSCEQNLNHDAMYWYRQDPGQGLRLIYYSQIVNDFQKGDIAEGYSVSREKKESFPLTVTSAQKNPTAFYLCASSQGLGFSQPQHFGDGTRLSIL.

In this sample, this clonotype turned up many times. The chain couples TRBV20-1 to TRBJ2-5; D might be TRBD2 (5 bases). The CDR3 covers 12 residues. The germline V and J ends were trimmed by 3 bases and 5 bases, with 10 bases remaining between them. Germline V gene sequence: CDR1 DFQATT, CDR2 SNEGSKA (reference sequence). CDR3 sequence: CSAREARETQYF. CDR3 nucleotide sequence: TGCAGTGCTAGGGAGGCGCGGGAGACCCAGTACTTC.

This clonotype has a count of ten or more. The chain carries TRBV6-1 and TRBJ2-5; D might be TRBD2 (6 bases). V lost 2 bases and J 0 bases, leaving 19 bases between the germline ends. The CDR3 sequence is 18 residues long. Germline loops: CDR1 MNHNS, CDR2 SASEGT. Written as DNA, the CDR3 is TGTGCCAGCAGTGAATTTTTGCTTACTTGGGACTACCAAGAGACCCAGTACTTC. It encodes CASSEFLLTWDYQETQYF.

This clonotype has at least ten counts. The V gene is TRBV27, the J gene TRBJ2-7; 7 bases are shared with TRBD2. V dropped 3 bases and J dropped 1; count of bases not matched to a gene: 3. CDR3 length: 14 amino acids. The germline CDR1 and CDR2 sequences are MNHEY and SMNVEV (reference sequence). The CDR3: CASSLRERSYEQYF. DNA for the CDR3: TGTGCCAGCAGTTTGCGGGAGAGATCCTACGAGCAGTACTTC.

This chain joins TRBV6-5 and TRBJ1-1; D gene ambiguous. Trimming removed 0 bases from V and 6 bases from J, with 8 bases in between. The CDR3 is 13 amino acids. CDR1 and CDR2 from the germline V gene are MNHEY and SVGAGI. The chain's CDR3 is CASSYSSWAEAFF. The CDR3 nucleotides read TGTGCCAGCAGTTACTCGAGCTGGGCTGAAGCTTTCTTT.